The 32 T cell receptor beta chains below come from one sample, sequenced in a study of T-cell reconstitution after alpha-beta-depleted transplantation in children. The TCRbeta library incorporated unique molecular identifiers. TCRdb reprocessed the PCR reads via MiXCR and lists one record per CDR3 protein. The sample has about 360,000 distinct CDR3 sequences; more than 10% are singletons. This specimen consisted of PBMCs, obtained from the stem cell graft. These receptors all stem from a human donor who donated a stem cell graft to a child with Fanconi anemia.

The V call is TRBV2, the J call TRBJ2-1; no definite D call. The CDR3 spans 14 residues. V was shortened by 6 bases and J by 0 bases, with 9 bases between the two germline ends. CDR1 and CDR2 from the germline V gene are SNHLY and FYNNEI. The CDR3 here is CASSTDSSYNEQFF. The CDR3 DNA reads TGTGCCAGCAGCACGGATAGCTCCTACAATGAGCAGTTCTTC.

In its sample, this clonotype was seen many times. The genes are TRBV5-6 and TRBJ1-1; 7 nucleotides match TRBD1. The CDR3 sequence is 17 residues long. V lost 0 bases to trimming and J lost 2 bases; unmatched junction nucleotides: 10. Germline V CDR1 and CDR2: SGHDT, YYEEEE. The CDR3 region is CASSLDGTEESNTEAFF. DNA for the CDR3: TGTGCCAGCAGCTTGGATGGGACAGAGGAGAGCAACACTGAAGCTTTCTTT.

V and J are TRBV20-1 and TRBJ1-5; a weak D match, TRBD1 (5 bases). This CDR3 has 17 amino acids. CDR1 is DFQATT and CDR2 is SNEGSKA in the germline V gene (reference sequence). The chain's CDR3 is CCAAGGTGRYSNQPQHF. CDR3 coding DNA: TGCTGCGCTGCCGGGGGGACCGGCCGATATAGCAATCAGCCCCAGCATTTT.

Only a few counts were recorded for this clonotype. This rearrangement joins TRBV27 to TRBJ2-7; 7 nucleotides agree with TRBD1. The germline V gene has CDR1 MNHEY and CDR2 SMNVEV (reference sequence). Trimming removed 5 bases from V and 1 base from J; junction bases left unmatched: 11. The CDR3 length is 16 residues. The chain's CDR3 is CASSPSTGKVSYEQYF. The CDR3 bases are TGTGCCAGCAGTCCATCGACAGGGAAAGTGTCCTACGAGCAGTACTTC.

V usage is TRBV14 and J usage is TRBJ2-5, with TRBD1 matching over 9 bases. Germline V gene sequence: CDR1 SGHDN, CDR2 FVKESK. V was pared by 4 bases and J by 3 bases, with 9 bases of the junction left unmatched. The length of the CDR3 is 16 residues. Here the CDR3 reads CASSLHPGQGKETQYF. The DNA of the CDR3 is TGTGCCAGCAGCCTACACCCGGGACAGGGTAAAGAGACCCAGTACTTC.

A few counts support this clonotype. This chain connects TRBV12-3 or TRBV12-4 to TRBJ2-7; 9 bases line up with TRBD1. Trimming cost V 5 bases and J 6 bases; bases outside gene matches: 8. The CDR3 contains 14 residues. For the CDR3, the DNA is TGTGCCAGCAGTGACCCGACAGGGGGAAGCGAGCAGTACTTC. Protein sequence: CASSDPTGGSEQYF.

This clonotype was seen many times. This chain uses TRBV5-1 with TRBJ2-3, with 7 bases aligning to TRBD1. The V gene's germline CDR1 is SGHRS and CDR2 YFSETQ. The CDR3 totals 14 residues. Losses at the gene ends were 4 bases for V and 1 base for J; bases not matched to a gene: 3. This CDR3 is CASSIGQGTDTQYF. CDR3 DNA sequence: TGCGCCAGCAGCATCGGACAGGGCACAGATACGCAGTATTTT.

The chain is built from TRBV4-3 and TRBJ2-2; possible D gene TRBD1, 6 bases. CDR1 and CDR2 from the germline V gene are LGHNA and YSLEER. The germline V and J ends were trimmed by 6 bases and 6 bases, with 14 bases remaining between them. The length of the CDR3 is 14 residues. Here the CDR3 DNA reads TGCGCCAGCAGTGCTAGAACAGGGCCCGGGGAGCTGTTTTTT. This gives the protein CASSARTGPGELFF.

This chain connects TRBV4-3 to TRBJ1-5; possibly TRBD1 for D (5 bases). Germline CDR1 and CDR2: LGHNA and YSLEER. V was shortened by 0 bases and J by 3 bases, with 9 bases between the two germline ends. This CDR3 has 15 amino acids. The CDR3 loop reads CASSQDRQHNQPQHF. CDR3 sequence (DNA): TGCGCCAGCAGCCAAGATCGACAGCACAATCAGCCCCAGCATTTT.

This clonotype was picked up many times. The V and J genes are TRBV11-2 and TRBJ2-3; 9 nucleotides line up with TRBD2. Germline trimming cut 3 bases from V and 0 bases from J; bases unmatched to any gene: 7. Germline V gene data show CDR1 as SGHAT and CDR2 as FQNNGV. The CDR3 sequence is 17 residues long. CDR3 nucleotides: TGTGCCAGCAGCTTCCCGGGACTAGCTTCTAGCACAGATACGCAGTATTTT. This codes for CASSFPGLASSTDTQYF.

The CDR3 nucleotides are TGTGCCAGTAGTCCTACGCTCCAAGAGACCCAGTACTTC. Encoded protein: CASSPTLQETQYF. The rearrangement uses TRBV19 and TRBJ2-5; no firm D call. V gave up 5 bases and J gave up 1 base, with 8 bases separating them. The CDR3 length is 13 residues. The germline CDR1 and CDR2 sequences are LNHDA and SQIVND (reference sequence).

This clonotype was observed a handful of times. The chain couples TRBV7-9 to TRBJ2-5; 7 nucleotides agree with TRBD1. Germline V CDR1 and CDR2: SEHNR, FQNEAQ (reference sequence). This CDR3 spans 15 amino acids. The junction had 7 bases not matched to a gene; V was cut back by 4 bases and J by 2 bases. DNA of the CDR3: TGTGCCAGCAGCTCCACCGGACAGGAGCAAGAGACCCAGTACTTC. Encoded protein: CASSSTGQEQETQYF.

This clonotype has more than one count but fewer than ten. This chain joins TRBV6-2 or TRBV6-3 and TRBJ2-5; 7 bases fit TRBD2. The CDR3 extends over 16 amino acids. Germline V gene lookup returns CDR1 MNHEY and CDR2 SVGEGT. V lost 7 bases, J lost 5 bases, and 16 bases stayed unmatched. The CDR3 DNA is TGTGCCAGCAAACCTAATTGGGGGGGATTCGATGAGACCCAGTACTTC. This translates into CASKPNWGGFDETQYF.

This clonotype was seen only a few times. The chain recombines TRBV5-5 with TRBJ2-1; D is uncertain. This CDR3 is 11 amino acids long. From germline, CDR1 is SGHKS and CDR2 YYEKEE (reference sequence). Trimming removed 4 bases from V and 15 bases from J, with 14 bases in between. CDR3 sequence: CASSGTLETFF. The CDR3 coding sequence is TGTGCCAGCAGCGGTACCCTAGAAACGTTCTTC. Together with reference TRBV5-5 and TRBJ2-1, the CDR3 gives the full variable domain: DAGVTQSPTHLIKTRGQQVTLRCSPISGHKSVSWYQQVLGQGPQFIFQYYEKEERGRGNFPDRFSARQFPNYSSELNVNALLLGDSALYLCASSGTLETFFGPGTRLTVL.

The chain employs TRBV14 and TRBJ2-5; D is uncertain. The ends were cut back, 2 bases at V and 5 bases at J, with 15 bases in the middle. The CDR3 has 15 residues. Germline CDR1 reads SGHDN; CDR2 reads FVKESK. The CDR3 loop reads CASSQSSTPGETQYF. CDR3 DNA: TGTGCCAGCAGCCAATCTTCGACTCCCGGGGAGACCCAGTACTTC.

The rearrangement links TRBV13 to TRBJ2-7; 7 positions agree with TRBD1. V gave up 3 bases and J gave up 3 bases; unmatched junction bases: 5. Germline V lookup: CDR1 PRHDT, CDR2 FYEKMQ (reference sequence). The CDR3 is 14 amino acids. CDR3 sequence: CASSFRDRLYEQYF. DNA of the CDR3: TGTGCCAGCAGCTTCCGGGACAGACTCTACGAGCAGTACTTC.

This clonotype was seen at least ten times. V gene TRBV15 combines with J gene TRBJ1-3, with a possible D match to TRBD1 (6 bases). V lost 2 bases to trimming and J lost 1 base, with 9 bases between them. The CDR3 consists of 15 residues. From germline, CDR1 is LNHNV and CDR2 YYDKDF (reference sequence). The CDR3 protein is CATSRLQGSGNTIYF. DNA for the CDR3: TGTGCCACCAGCAGACTACAGGGATCTGGAAACACCATATATTTT. The full variable domain, its missing parts supplied by reference TRBV15 and TRBJ1-3, is DAMVIQNPRYQVTQFGKPVTLSCSQTLNHNVMYWYQQKSSQAPKLLFHYYDKDFNNEADTPDNFQSRRPNTSFCFLDIRSPGLGDTAMYLCATSRLQGSGNTIYFGEGSWLTVV.

This clonotype was detected a few times. V is TRBV7-9 and J is TRBJ1-1; D call uncertain. The CDR3 is 14 residues long. Trimming pared 7 bases from V and 1 base from J, leaving 13 bases between. Germline V CDR1 and CDR2: SEHNR, FQNEAQ (reference sequence). The CDR3, as DNA: TGTGCCAGCACCGTCTACGGTGGGAACACTGAAGCTTTCTTT. It codes for CASTVYGGNTEAFF.

The chain uses TRBV6-5 and TRBJ1-1; perhaps TRBD1 as D (5 bases). CDR1 is MNHEY, CDR2 SVGAGI, per germline. There are 15 residues in the CDR3. V was trimmed by 6 bases and J by 3 bases, leaving 17 bases between them. CDR3 loop: CASRPVSGLDTEAFF. In DNA, the CDR3 is TGTGCCAGCAGACCGGTCTCGGGGCTCGACACTGAAGCTTTCTTT.

In its sample, this clonotype was seen a few times. The CDR3 protein is CSARSKLGTEAFF. CDR3 nucleotides: TGCAGTGCTAGGAGCAAGTTGGGAACTGAAGCTTTCTTT. The V gene is TRBV20-1, the J gene TRBJ1-1, with D unclear. CDR1 is DFQATT and CDR2 is SNEGSKA in the germline V gene (reference sequence). Trimming left V 3 bases short and J 5 bases short, with 13 bases between. The CDR3 totals 13 residues.

This sequence joins TRBV12-3 or TRBV12-4 and TRBJ2-4; 8 nucleotides align to TRBD2. This CDR3 is built from 14 residues. Trimming removed 3 bases from V and 5 bases from J; junction bases left unmatched: 3. CDR3 in amino acids: CASSFRGGENIQYF. CDR3 nucleotides: TGTGCCAGCAGTTTTCGGGGGGGCGAAAACATTCAGTACTTC.

This chain joins TRBV6-2 or TRBV6-3 and TRBJ2-2; D uncertain. CDR1 MNHEY and CDR2 SVGEGT come from the germline V gene. V lost 1 base to trimming and J lost 6 bases, with 9 bases between them. The CDR3 totals 14 residues. The CDR3 is CASSYLLRPGELFF. CDR3 nucleotides: TGTGCCAGCAGTTACTTATTAAGACCCGGGGAGCTGTTTTTT.

This clonotype turned up a few times. The chain joins TRBV27 to TRBJ2-2, with D perhaps matching TRBD2 (5 bases). CDR3 size: 16 residues. V was trimmed by 6 bases and J by 4 bases, leaving 18 bases between them. Looked up from germline, CDR1 is MNHEY and CDR2 is SMNVEV (reference sequence). The CDR3 is CASRTLRTGSTGELFF. CDR3 DNA: TGTGCCAGCAGGACTCTCCGGACGGGATCCACCGGGGAGCTGTTTTTT.

The rearrangement uses TRBV5-5 and TRBJ2-5; D ambiguous. The CDR3 loop spans 15 amino acids. With 4 bases removed from V and 2 bases from J, the gap between germline ends came to 15 bases. Looked up from germline, CDR1 is SGHKS and CDR2 is YYEKEE (reference sequence). DNA for the CDR3: TGTGCCAGCAGCCGTTCGTTAGGCAATCAAGAGACCCAGTACTTC. It specifies CASSRSLGNQETQYF.

This clonotype was detected a few times. The CDR3 DNA reads TGCGCCAGCCAATGGACGGGCGACGAGACCCAGTACTTC. Translation gives CASQWTGDETQYF. The rearrangement joins TRBV5-1 to TRBJ2-5; D is undetermined. Trimming pared 7 bases from V and 5 bases from J, leaving 15 bases between. The CDR3 length is 13 residues. Germline CDR1 reads SGHRS; CDR2 reads YFSETQ.

This clonotype was recorded a few times. The V gene is TRBV5-1, the J gene TRBJ2-1, with TRBD1 matching 9 bases. The ends lost 4 bases at V and 3 bases at J; junction bases unmatched: 11. This CDR3 has 17 residues. CDR1 is SGHRS and CDR2 is YFSETQ in the germline V gene. This chain's CDR3 is CASSLGQGSVVYNEQFF. In DNA, the CDR3 is TGCGCCAGCAGCCTGGGACAGGGATCAGTAGTCTACAATGAGCAGTTCTTC.

This clonotype was observed a handful of times. The rearrangement uses TRBV12-3 or TRBV12-4 and TRBJ1-1, with TRBD1 matching 7 bases. The trim removed 3 bases at V and 1 base at J, leaving 2 bases unmatched. The CDR3 has 14 amino acids. The CDR3 DNA sequence: TGTGCCAGCAGTTTGGGGACAGAGAACACTGAAGCTTTCTTT. Its translation is CASSLGTENTEAFF.

A word on this clonotype: Being one base from a much bigger clone, this may be a read error. J is TRBJ1-1 and V is TRBV12-3 or TRBV12-4; D is perhaps TRBD1 (5 bases). Trimming removed 6 bases at V and 1 base at J, with 18 bases between. The CDR3 totals 16 residues. The CDR3 here is CASSWCVGLGNTEAFF. CDR3 nucleotide sequence: TGTGCCAGCAGCTGGTGCGTGGGGCTCGGGAACACTGAAGCTTTCTTT.

In this sample, this clonotype turned up many times. The chain is built from TRBV12-3 or TRBV12-4 and TRBJ2-4; 8 bases are shared with TRBD1. The CDR3 consists of 13 residues. Trimming took 7 bases from V and 8 from J; bases not matched to a gene: 7. The chain's CDR3 is CASMDRVDYIQYF. The CDR3 DNA is TGTGCCAGCATGGACAGGGTCGACTACATTCAGTACTTC.

Worth noting for this clonotype: The CDR3 ends on some other residue instead of the conserved phenylalanine or tryptophan, so this is likely a read error. The V and J genes are TRBV7-2 and TRBJ2-5; no reliable D call. V lost 1 base and J lost 7, with 19 bases in between. CDR1 SGHTA and CDR2 FQGNSA come from the germline V gene. This CDR3 contains 16 residues. This CDR3 is CASSLVKSRALGTQYY. CDR3 DNA: TGTGCCAGCAGCTTAGTAAAATCCCGCGCTTTGGGGACCCAGTACTAC.

This clonotype was picked up a small number of times. CDR3 bases: TGCGCCAGCAGAGCGGCAGGACAGGGGTCAGGAACTAATGAAAAACTGTTTTTT. Its protein product is CASRAAGQGSGTNEKLFF. The chain has TRBV5-1 and TRBJ1-4, with 9 bases lining up with TRBD1. The V and J ends lost 5 bases and 1 base, in that order; junction bases with no gene match: 12. CDR1 is SGHRS, CDR2 YFSETQ, per germline. CDR3 length: 18 amino acids.

This clonotype was detected a few times. The rearrangement joins TRBV20-1 to TRBJ2-1, with 8 nucleotides matching TRBD2. The CDR3 consists of 15 residues. Germline V CDR1 and CDR2: DFQATT, SNEGSKA (reference sequence). The junction had 9 bases not matched to a gene; V was cut back by 5 bases and J by 3 bases. The CDR3: CSAGGLAGRYNEQFF. The CDR3 DNA follows: TGCAGTGCTGGGGGGCTAGCGGGCCGCTACAATGAGCAGTTCTTC.